The 5 T cell receptor beta chains listed next were all sequenced from one sample in a study of glioma-infiltrating T cells. The iRepertoire nested amplicon-rescue multiplex PCR amplified TCR alpha and beta CDR3s from RNA. TCRdb re-called the multiplex PCR reads through MiXCR, storing one row per CDR3 protein. Counted here are about 210,000 distinct CDR3 sequences, more than 30% occurring once; the ten biggest clones make up around 21%. The sequencing input was glioma tissue, nonneoplastic brain tissue, or PBMCs (not recorded which). The receptors stem from a human donor with low-grade glioma or glioblastoma, undergoing nonglioma brain surgery, or in good health (not recorded which).

This clonotype was recorded at least ten times. V is TRBV27 and J is TRBJ2-5, with 10 bases lining up with TRBD2. CDR1 and CDR2 from the germline V gene are MNHEY and SMNVEV (reference sequence). V dropped 9 bases and J dropped 2; count of bases not matched to a gene: 9. This CDR3 has 15 amino acids. The CDR3 reads CASRLAGAHQETQYF. The CDR3 DNA reads TGTGCCAGTCGACTAGCGGGTGCCCATCAAGAGACCCAGTACTTC.

For this clonotype: Given a much more abundant clone one base away, this may be a read error. J is TRBJ2-7 and V is TRBV6-1; perhaps D is TRBD1 or TRBD2 (7 bases each). CDR1 and CDR2 (germline): MNHNS, SASEGT. CDR3 length: 15 amino acids. The DNA of the CDR3 is TGTGCCAGCAGTTCCAAACGTCCAGGGGGGGGCGAGCAGCACTTC. Amino acids: CASSSKRPGGGEQHF.

With respect to this clonotype: An end of the junction differs from the germline gene, which may be a read error. The rearrangement links TRBV5-4 to TRBJ2-3; TRBD2 might be the D (7 bases). Germline values: CDR1 SGHNT, CDR2 YYREEE (reference sequence). The CDR3 has 17 amino acids. For the CDR3, the DNA is TGCGCCAGCAGCCAAGATCGGGGGGCGCGGGTCGCAGATACGCATTATTTT. Protein product: CASSQDRGARVADTHYF.

This chain uses TRBV20-1 with TRBJ2-1; 7 bases line up with TRBD2. The CDR3 length is 14 residues. The germline V gene encodes CDR1 DFQATT and CDR2 SNEGSKA (reference sequence). The DNA of the CDR3 is TGCAGAGGGATGAAGCGGGACTCCTACAATGAGCAGTTCTTC. Translated, it gives CRGMKRDSYNEQFF.

This clonotype was recorded at least ten times. The CDR3 spells CASSQDLVGYGYTF. In DNA, the CDR3 is TGCGCCAGCAGCCAAGATCTTGTTGGCTATGGCTACACCTTC. The chain employs TRBV4-3 and TRBJ1-2; no reliable D call. V lost 0 bases and J lost 4, with 9 bases in between. Germline V CDR1 and CDR2: LGHNA, YSLEER. The CDR3 has 14 residues.